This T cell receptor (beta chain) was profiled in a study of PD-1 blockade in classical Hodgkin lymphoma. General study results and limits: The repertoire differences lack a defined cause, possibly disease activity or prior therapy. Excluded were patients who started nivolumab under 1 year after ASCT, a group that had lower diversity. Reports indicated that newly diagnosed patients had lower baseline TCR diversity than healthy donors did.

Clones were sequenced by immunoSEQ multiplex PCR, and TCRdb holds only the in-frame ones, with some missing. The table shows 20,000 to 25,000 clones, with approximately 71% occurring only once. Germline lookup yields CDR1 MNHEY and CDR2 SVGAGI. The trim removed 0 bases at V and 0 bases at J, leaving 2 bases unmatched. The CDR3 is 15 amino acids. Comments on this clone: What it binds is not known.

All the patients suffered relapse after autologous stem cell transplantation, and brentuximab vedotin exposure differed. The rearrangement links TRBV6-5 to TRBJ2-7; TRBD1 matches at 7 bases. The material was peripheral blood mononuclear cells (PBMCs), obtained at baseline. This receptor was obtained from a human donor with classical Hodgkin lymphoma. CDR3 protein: CASSYSAGGSYEQYF. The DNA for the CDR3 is TGTGCCAGCAGTTACTCGGCAGGGGGCTCCTACGAGCAGTACTTC.